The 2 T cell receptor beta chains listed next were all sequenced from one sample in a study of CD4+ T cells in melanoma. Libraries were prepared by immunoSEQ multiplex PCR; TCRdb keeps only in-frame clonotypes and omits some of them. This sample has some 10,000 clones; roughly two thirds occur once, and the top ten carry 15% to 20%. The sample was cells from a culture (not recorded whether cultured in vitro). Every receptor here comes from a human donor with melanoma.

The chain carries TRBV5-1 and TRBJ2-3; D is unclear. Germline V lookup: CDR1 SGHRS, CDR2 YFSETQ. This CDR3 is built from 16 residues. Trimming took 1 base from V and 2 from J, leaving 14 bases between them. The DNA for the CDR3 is TGCGCCAGCAGCTTGCTTACGGCGCCCCCCACAGATACGCAGTATTTT. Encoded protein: CASSLLTAPPTDTQYF. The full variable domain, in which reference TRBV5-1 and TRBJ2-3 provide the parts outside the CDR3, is KAGVTQTPRYLIKTRGQQVTLSCSPISGHRSVSWYQQTPGQGLQFLFEYFSETQRNKGNFPGRFSGRQFSNSRSEMNVSTLELGDSALYLCASSLLTAPPTDTQYFGPGTRLTVL.

The CDR3 here is CASSRAGTGSSYSGNTIYF. CDR3 sequence (DNA): TGTGCCAGCAGCCGAGCCGGGACAGGGTCCAGCTACTCTGGAAACACCATATATTTT. V gene TRBV14 combines with J gene TRBJ1-3, with 9 nucleotides matching TRBD1. J gave up 0 bases and V 4 bases, and 13 bases lay outside the gene matches. Germline-derived CDR1 and CDR2 are SGHDN and FVKESK. The CDR3 length is 19 residues.